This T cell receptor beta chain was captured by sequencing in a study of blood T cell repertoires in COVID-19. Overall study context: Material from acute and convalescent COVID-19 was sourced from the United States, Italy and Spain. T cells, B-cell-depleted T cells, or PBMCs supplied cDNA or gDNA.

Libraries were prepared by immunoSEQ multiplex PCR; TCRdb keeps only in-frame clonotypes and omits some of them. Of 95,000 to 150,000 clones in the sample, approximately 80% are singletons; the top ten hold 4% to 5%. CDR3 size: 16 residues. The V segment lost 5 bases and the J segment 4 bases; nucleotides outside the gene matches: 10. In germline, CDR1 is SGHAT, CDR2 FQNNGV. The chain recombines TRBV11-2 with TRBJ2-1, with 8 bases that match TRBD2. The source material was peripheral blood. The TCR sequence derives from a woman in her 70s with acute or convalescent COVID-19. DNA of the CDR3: TGTGCCAGCAGCATGGACGGGGGGGTGCAATACAATGAGCAGTTCTTC. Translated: CASSMDGGVQYNEQFF.